Given below is one T cell receptor beta chain in context. What it binds is unknown. With V trimmed by 1 base and J by 2 bases, 4 bases remained unmatched. Germline-derived CDR1 and CDR2 are SGHDT and YYEEEE. The CDR3 runs 17 residues. This entry belongs to a study of cytomegalovirus exposure and HLA in healthy donors. Regarding the study as a whole: Among the most significant clusters, several appeared linked to common viral pathogens in a later analysis. In a later analysis, at a false discovery rate of 0.05, about 15,000 TCR beta sequences were associated with HLA alleles. Judged likely to be a sequencing artifact was a cluster of highly shared sequence variants.

Each donor was healthy, and each was a bone marrow donor. The PCR contained 60 Vbeta and 13 Jbeta primers. Repertoires were generated with immunoSEQ multiplex PCR, while TCRdb's copy carries only in-frame clones and drops some. The sample holds 120,000 to 150,000 clones; roughly three fifths are singletons and the top ten take approximately 6.5%. The sequenced sample was PBMCs. This receptor was obtained from a woman in her sixties in good health and CMV-seronegative. V gene TRBV5-6 combines with J gene TRBJ2-3; TRBD2 agrees at 13 bases. CDR3 sequence reads: CASSLWTSGRYTDTQYF. The CDR3 coding sequence is TGTGCCAGCAGCTTGTGGACTAGCGGGAGATACACAGATACGCAGTATTTT.